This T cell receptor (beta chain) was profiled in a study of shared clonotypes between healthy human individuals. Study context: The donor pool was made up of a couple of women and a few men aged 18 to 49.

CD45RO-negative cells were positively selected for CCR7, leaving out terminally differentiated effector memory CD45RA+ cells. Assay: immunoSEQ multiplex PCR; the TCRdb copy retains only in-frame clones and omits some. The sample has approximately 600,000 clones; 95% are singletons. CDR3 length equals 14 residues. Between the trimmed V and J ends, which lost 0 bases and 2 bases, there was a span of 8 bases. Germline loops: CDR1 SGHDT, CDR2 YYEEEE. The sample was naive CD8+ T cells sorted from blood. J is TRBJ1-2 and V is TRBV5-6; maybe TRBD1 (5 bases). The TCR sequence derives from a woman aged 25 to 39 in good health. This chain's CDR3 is CASSLAGLNYGYTF. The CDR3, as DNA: TGTGCCAGCAGCTTGGCGGGACTAAACTATGGCTACACCTTC.